The 27 T cell receptor beta chains given below trace back to one sample, sequenced in a study of shared clonotypes between healthy human individuals. Using immunoSEQ multiplex PCR, the repertoire was profiled, and TCRdb retains in-frame clones only, with some absent. There are about 2.1 million clones in the sample; 85% to 95% occur only once, and around 1.8% lies in the top ten. Terminally differentiated effector memory CD45RA+ cells were excluded by CCR7 positive selection of CD45RO-negative cells. Sequencing was carried out using naive CD8+ T cells from PBMCs. These receptors were collected from a man between 18 and 35 years old in good health. Some clones in this sample may be carry-over from other donors' samples.

This rearrangement joins TRBV28 to TRBJ1-2, with D maybe TRBD1 (5 bases). V was pared by 5 bases and J by 7 bases, with 11 bases between. CDR1 is MDHEN and CDR2 is SYDVKM in the germline V gene. The CDR3 is 12 residues long. The CDR3, as DNA: TGTGCCAGCAGTCTAGGGGTGGCTGGCTACACCTTC. Amino acids: CASSLGVAGYTF.

The J gene is TRBJ1-4, the V gene TRBV9, with D unresolved. V was shortened by 0 bases and J by 4 bases, with 7 bases between the two germline ends. The CDR3 length is 14 residues. Germline assignment: CDR1 SGDLS and CDR2 YYNGEE. The CDR3 coding sequence is TGTGCCAGCAGCGTAGGAGGGATTAATGAAAAACTGTTTTTT. This encodes CASSVGGINEKLFF. Full variable domain (remainder filled in from reference TRBV9 and TRBJ1-4): DSGVTQTPKHLITATGQRVTLRCSPRSGDLSVYWYQQSLDQGLQFLIQYYNGEERAKGNILERFSAQQFPDLHSELNLSSLELGDSALYFCASSVGGINEKLFFGSGTQLSVL.

The rearrangement uses TRBV20-1 and TRBJ2-7, with D unresolved. Germline loops: CDR1 DFQATT, CDR2 SNEGSKA (reference sequence). CDR3 length: 10 amino acids. Between the trimmed V and J ends, which lost 6 bases and 3 bases, there was a span of 6 bases. CDR3 region: CSAIIYEQYF. CDR3 coding DNA: TGCAGTGCGATTATCTACGAGCAGTACTTC.

This clone was seen only a few times. The V and J genes are TRBV19 and TRBJ1-5; no reliable D call. Per the germline V gene, CDR1 is LNHDA and CDR2 is SQIVND (reference sequence). This CDR3 comprises 13 residues. The V end lost 5 bases, the J end lost 7 bases, and 12 bases lay between the germline ends. In DNA, the CDR3 is TGTGCCAGTAGTTCCGGACTCTCCCAGCCCCAGCATTTT. This gives the protein CASSSGLSQPQHF.

This clone is a singleton in its sample. This chain links TRBV6-1 with TRBJ2-7, with TRBD1 identical over 7 bases. With 7 bases clipped from V and 5 bases from J, the junction kept 11 bases outside the gene matches. CDR1 is MNHNS and CDR2 is SASEGT in the germline V gene. The length of the CDR3 is 14 residues. CDR3 sequence reads: CASNFIRTGDEQYF. The CDR3 DNA reads as TGTGCCAGCAATTTCATCAGGACAGGTGACGAGCAGTACTTC.

This chain connects TRBV27 to TRBJ1-5, with D possibly TRBD1 on 6 matching bases. Germline values: CDR1 MNHEY, CDR2 SMNVEV (reference sequence). Deletions cut 4 bases from V and 0 bases from J, with 16 bases between. The CDR3 sequence is 17 residues long. The CDR3 DNA is TGTGCCAGCAGTTCGCGGACAGATTCCTATAGCAATCAGCCCCAGCATTTT. The encoded protein is CASSSRTDSYSNQPQHF.

The gene calls are TRBV7-6 and TRBJ2-1; the D gene is possibly TRBD2 (6 bases). Germline V CDR1 and CDR2: SGHVS, FNYEAQ. The ends were cut back, 1 base at V and 6 bases at J, with 13 bases in the middle. This CDR3 region has 15 residues. The CDR3 nucleotides read TGTGCCAGCAGCTTAGTGGCTAACGGGGGCAATGAGCAGTTCTTC. It specifies CASSLVANGGNEQFF.

The chain joins TRBV6-6 to TRBJ2-1; D uncertain. V lost 2 bases and J 7 bases, leaving 9 bases between the germline ends. This CDR3 has 13 amino acids. Per germline, CDR1 MNHNY and CDR2 SVGAGI (reference sequence). CDR3 nucleotides: TGTGCCAGCAGTTACACAGTCTTGAATGAGCAGTTCTTC. Translated: CASSYTVLNEQFF.

The rearrangement links TRBV9 to TRBJ2-7; TRBD1 might be the D (6 bases). V dropped 3 bases and J dropped 2 bases, with 15 bases sitting between them. The CDR3 has 15 amino acids. The germline gives CDR1 SGDLS, CDR2 YYNGEE. In DNA, the CDR3 is TGTGCCAGCAGCGCAGGTGGGGACACGGCCTACGAGCAGTACTTC. Its protein product is CASSAGGDTAYEQYF.

The sample holds one count of this clone. The rearrangement joins TRBV13 to TRBJ2-7; D possibly corresponds to TRBD1 (6 bases). This CDR3 region has 15 residues. Germline CDR1 and CDR2: PRHDT and FYEKMQ (reference sequence). Trimming took off 3 bases at V and 0 bases at J, with 12 bases between the two ends. DNA of the CDR3: TGTGCCAGCAGCTTCCCACAGGGATCCTCCTACGAGCAGTACTTC. Protein product: CASSFPQGSSYEQYF.

The gene calls are TRBV5-6 and TRBJ2-1, with D perhaps assigned TRBD1 or TRBD2 (6 bases each). Germline V gene lookup returns CDR1 SGHDT and CDR2 YYEEEE. V dropped 4 bases and J dropped 3 bases, with 11 bases sitting between them. The CDR3 contains 14 residues. The CDR3 protein is CASSRGTFYNEQFF. CDR3 bases: TGTGCCAGCAGCCGGGGGACATTCTACAATGAGCAGTTCTTC.

The chain couples TRBV28 to TRBJ1-1; 9 bases fit TRBD1. Germline values: CDR1 MDHEN, CDR2 SYDVKM. V gave up 4 bases and J gave up 1 base; unmatched junction bases: 19. This CDR3 region has 20 residues. As DNA, the CDR3 is TGTGCCAGCAGTTCGTACCTCGTAAGGACAGGGGAGGAAAGGAACACTGAAGCTTTCTTT. It translates to CASSSYLVRTGEERNTEAFF.

This chain uses TRBV27 with TRBJ2-1; 12 nucleotides match TRBD1. V shed 6 bases and J 8 bases; nucleotides not matched to a gene: 11. This CDR3 comprises 16 residues. The germline V gene has CDR1 MNHEY and CDR2 SMNVEV (reference sequence). The CDR3 sequence: CASSPVGTGGADEQFF. The CDR3 coding sequence is TGTGCCAGCAGCCCCGTGGGGACAGGGGGCGCGGATGAGCAGTTCTTC.

This chain links TRBV27 with TRBJ1-3; D gene unclear. The CDR3 spans 15 residues. Deletions cut 0 bases from V and 2 bases from J, with 8 bases between. Per germline, CDR1 MNHEY and CDR2 SMNVEV (reference sequence). The CDR3 here is CASSLSAAPGNTIYF. The CDR3 coding sequence is TGTGCCAGCAGTTTATCAGCCGCTCCTGGAAACACCATATATTTT.

The genes are TRBV19 and TRBJ2-7; the match to TRBD2 covers 9 bases. Germline V CDR1 and CDR2: LNHDA, SQIVND (reference sequence). This CDR3 is built from 15 residues. J gave up 2 bases and V 3 bases, and 5 bases lay outside the gene matches. Here the CDR3 reads CASSIRVAGAYEQYF. In DNA form, the CDR3 reads TGTGCCAGTAGTATTCGGGTAGCGGGGGCCTACGAGCAGTACTTC. The whole variable domain, filled in from reference TRBV19 and TRBJ2-7, reads DGGITQSPKYLFRKEGQNVTLSCEQNLNHDAMYWYRQDPGQGLRLIYYSQIVNDFQKGDIAEGYSVSREKKESFPLTVTSAQKNPTAFYLCASSIRVAGAYEQYFGPGTRLTVT.

The genes are TRBV6-1 and TRBJ1-5; 7 nucleotides agree with TRBD1. Germline lookup yields CDR1 MNHNS and CDR2 SASEGT. Trimming took 2 bases from V and 7 from J; bases not matched to a gene: 5. This CDR3 is 14 amino acids long. Here the CDR3 DNA reads TGTGCCAGCAGTGAATTACAGGGGTTACAGCCCCAGCATTTT. Its translation is CASSELQGLQPQHF.

V gene TRBV5-1 combines with J gene TRBJ2-3; tentatively, D is TRBD2 (7 bases). V lost 6 bases and J lost 6, with 23 bases in between. This CDR3 contains 16 residues. Per germline, CDR1 SGHRS and CDR2 YFSETQ. This CDR3 is CASTIQGGGWTDTQYF. In DNA, the CDR3 is TGCGCCAGCACCATCCAAGGGGGAGGGTGGACGGATACGCAGTATTTT.

The J gene is TRBJ1-5, the V gene TRBV6-1; maybe TRBD1 (5 bases). The germline CDR1 and CDR2 sequences are MNHNS and SASEGT. Trimming took off 6 bases at V and 0 bases at J, with 12 bases between the two ends. The CDR3 is made up of 15 amino acids. CDR3 in DNA: TGTGCCAGCAGAGCAGGGAAATATAGCAATCAGCCCCAGCATTTT. Translating it yields CASRAGKYSNQPQHF.

The J gene is TRBJ2-7, the V gene TRBV27; the D call may be TRBD1 or TRBD2 (5 bases each). The length of the CDR3 is 13 residues. Germline loops: CDR1 MNHEY, CDR2 SMNVEV (reference sequence). V was shortened by 5 bases and J by 3 bases, with 11 bases between the two germline ends. The CDR3 DNA reads as TGTGCCAGCAGTGCGGAGGACAACTACGAGCAGTACTTC. It translates to CASSAEDNYEQYF.

The genes are TRBV11-2 and TRBJ2-7; D remains unclear. V was trimmed by 2 bases and J by 0 bases, leaving 17 bases between them. The CDR3 runs to 17 residues. CDR1 and CDR2 from the germline V gene are SGHAT and FQNNGV. The CDR3 reads CASSLRRGQVSSYEQYF. The DNA for the CDR3 is TGTGCCAGCAGCTTACGTCGAGGCCAGGTGAGCTCCTACGAGCAGTACTTC.

V gene TRBV27 combines with J gene TRBJ2-7; the D gene is possibly TRBD2 (5 bases). V lost 6 bases, J lost 6 bases, and 12 bases lay in between. CDR3 size: 12 residues. Germline V gene data show CDR1 as MNHEY and CDR2 as SMNVEV (reference sequence). CDR3 bases: TGTGCCAGCAGGGGCCATGGGAGCGAGCAGTACTTC. Its translation: CASRGHGSEQYF.

This sequence joins TRBV28 and TRBJ2-3; D possibly corresponds to TRBD2 (6 bases). V was shortened by 4 bases and J by 6 bases, with 8 bases between the two germline ends. Germline CDR1 is MDHEN and CDR2 is SYDVKM. The CDR3 contains 12 residues. CDR3 bases: TGTGCCAGCAGTTCGGGGGAGGATACGCAGTATTTT. This codes for CASSSGEDTQYF.

The chain combines TRBV9 with TRBJ2-5, with TRBD2 matching 10 bases. CDR1 is SGDLS and CDR2 is YYNGEE in the germline V gene. The CDR3 consists of 17 residues. V gave up 0 bases and J gave up 1 base; unmatched junction bases: 6. The CDR3 region has the DNA TGTGCCAGCAGCGTAGCGGCTAGCGGGAGCTTCCAAGAGACCCAGTACTTC. This codes for CASSVAASGSFQETQYF.

This chain connects TRBV6-6 to TRBJ1-1; D is ambiguous. The CDR3 length is 14 residues. Germline lookup yields CDR1 MNHNY and CDR2 SVGAGI (reference sequence). V was clipped by 8 bases and J by 0 bases, with 13 bases between them. The CDR3 nucleotides are TGTGCCAGCGGGCAGCTGAAATTGAACACTGAAGCTTTCTTT. Translating gives CASGQLKLNTEAFF.

CDR3 in amino acids: CASSKEKGIGCRANVLTF. CDR3 DNA: TGTGCCAGCAGCAAAGAAAAGGGGATAGGTTGTAGGGCCAACGTCCTGACTTTC. The chain joins TRBV21-1 to TRBJ2-6; the D call in the table, TRBD1, was not verified against the DNA. TRBV21-1 counts as a pseudogene. This CDR3 has 18 amino acids.

This chain uses TRBV27 with TRBJ2-7; 7 bases fit TRBD1. Unmatched junction bases numbered 4, after V lost 3 bases and J lost 5 bases. The CDR3 sequence is 13 residues long. Germline CDR1 is MNHEY and CDR2 is SMNVEV (reference sequence). CDR3: CASSLTGKHEQYF. DNA for the CDR3: TGTGCCAGCAGTTTGACAGGGAAACACGAGCAGTACTTC.

The rearrangement links TRBV18 to TRBJ2-2, with 7 bases lining up with TRBD1. The CDR3 spans 17 residues. Looked up from germline, CDR1 is KGHSH and CDR2 is LQKENI. The V segment lost 6 bases and the J segment 0 bases; nucleotides outside the gene matches: 10. The CDR3, as DNA: TGTGCCAGCTCGCCCTACAGGGGTCCCGCGAACACCGGGGAGCTGTTTTTT. Translating it yields CASSPYRGPANTGELFF.